Described below is a single T cell receptor beta chain sequence and its context. Its target is not known. The sample originates from a study of cytomegalovirus exposure and HLA in healthy donors. Study-wide results and limits: Roughly uniform sequencing depth across donors was assumed, possibly incorrectly. Earlier results showed most TCR beta V segments being productive about 87% or about 30% of the time.

PCR amplification relied on 60 Vbeta primers (plus 13 Jbeta primers). Repertoires were generated with immunoSEQ multiplex PCR, while TCRdb's copy carries only in-frame clones and drops some. The data show a few hundred thousand clones, around four fifths seen once. The TCR sequence derives from a woman in her forties or fifties in good health and CMV-seropositive. Input material: PBMCs.

Written as DNA, the CDR3 is TGCGCCAGCAGTGAGGGCCCACCAGGGCAGCCCCAGCATTTT. It yields the protein CASSEGPPGQPQHF. V is TRBV10-1 and J is TRBJ1-5, with a possible D match to TRBD1 (5 bases). Trimming shortened V by 2 bases and J by 7 bases, and 12 bases separated the two germline ends. Germline CDR1 reads WNHNN; CDR2 reads SYGVQD (reference sequence). This CDR3 has 14 amino acids.